This entry lists 20 T cell receptor beta chains sequenced from one sample in a study of blood T cell repertoires in COVID-19. Assay used: immunoSEQ multiplex PCR; TCRdb lists only in-frame clones, some missing. The data show around 150,000 clones, around 82% seen once. Sequenced: peripheral blood. These receptor sequences come from a woman between 40 and 55 years old with COVID-19, enrolled during active disease.

The chain recombines TRBV9 with TRBJ2-1, with TRBD2 identical over 8 bases. V dropped 0 bases and J dropped 0; count of bases not matched to a gene: 5. This CDR3 has 17 amino acids. Germline values: CDR1 SGDLS, CDR2 YYNGEE. The CDR3 is CASSVALAGSSYNEQFF. As DNA, the CDR3 is TGTGCCAGCAGCGTAGCGCTAGCGGGTTCCTCCTACAATGAGCAGTTCTTC. The full variable domain, its missing parts supplied by reference TRBV9 and TRBJ2-1, is DSGVTQTPKHLITATGQRVTLRCSPRSGDLSVYWYQQSLDQGLQFLIQYYNGEERAKGNILERFSAQQFPDLHSELNLSSLELGDSALYFCASSVALAGSSYNEQFFGPGTRLTVL.

The chain employs TRBV2 and TRBJ1-5, with 7 bases lining up with TRBD1. The V and J ends lost 7 bases and 6 bases, in that order; junction bases with no gene match: 6. Germline CDR1 is SNHLY and CDR2 is FYNNEI. The CDR3 runs 13 residues. CDR3 bases: TGTGCCAGCACTGGGACAGTCATTCAGCCCCAGCATTTT. It is translated as CASTGTVIQPQHF.

This clone was observed a few times. The chain has TRBV19 and TRBJ2-1; 13 bases are shared with TRBD2. Germline V CDR1 and CDR2: LNHDA, SQIVND (reference sequence). The CDR3 length is 17 residues. Unmatched junction bases numbered 6, after V lost 3 bases and J lost 4 bases. CDR3 nucleotides: TGTGCCAGTAGTATTGGGGGACTAGCGGGAACATACAATGAGCAGTTCTTC. This codes for CASSIGGLAGTYNEQFF.

This chain links TRBV9 with TRBJ2-6; D is unclear. The V gene's germline CDR1 is SGDLS and CDR2 YYNGEE. The V end was cut by 0 bases, the J end by 1 base, with 5 bases between. This CDR3 comprises 15 residues. CDR3 protein: CASSVAVSGANVLTF. The DNA of the CDR3 is TGTGCCAGCAGCGTAGCTGTTTCTGGGGCCAACGTCCTGACTTTC.

This chain joins TRBV11-3 and TRBJ2-1; 9 nucleotides agree with TRBD1. Trimming removed 0 bases from V and 6 bases from J; junction bases left unmatched: 3. The length of the CDR3 is 15 residues. Germline CDR1 is SGHNT and CDR2 is YENEEA. For the CDR3, the DNA is TGTGCCAGCAGCTTAGAACAGGGGGCAGGCAATGAGCAGTTCTTC. Encoded protein: CASSLEQGAGNEQFF.

The V call is TRBV27, the J call TRBJ2-7; TRBD2 is a possible D gene (6 bases). CDR1 is MNHEY and CDR2 is SMNVEV in the germline V gene (reference sequence). This CDR3 spans 15 amino acids. V dropped 5 bases and J dropped 0 bases, with 14 bases sitting between them. CDR3 coding DNA: TGTGCCAGCAGTCCGATAGCGGAATCCTCCTACGAGCAGTACTTC. Translation: CASSPIAESSYEQYF.

This clone was seen at least ten times. The CDR3 sequence: CASTQPAGRNTGELFF. CDR3 DNA sequence: TGTGCCAGTACCCAACCCGCGGGCAGGAACACCGGGGAGCTGTTTTTT. The chain carries TRBV19 and TRBJ2-2; possible D gene TRBD2, 5 bases. Germline loops: CDR1 LNHDA, CDR2 SQIVND (reference sequence). This CDR3 contains 16 residues. V lost 7 bases and J 1 base, leaving 16 bases between the germline ends.

The chain carries TRBV5-4 and TRBJ2-7; 8 bases map to TRBD1. Per the germline V gene, CDR1 is SGHNT and CDR2 is YYREEE (reference sequence). CDR3 size: 14 residues. With V trimmed by 5 bases and J by 5 bases, 9 bases remained unmatched. CDR3 DNA sequence: TGTGCCAGCAGACCTGACAGGGGTGCCCACGAGCAGTACTTC. This encodes CASRPDRGAHEQYF.

This rearrangement joins TRBV6-2 or TRBV6-3 to TRBJ2-1, with 13 bases matching TRBD2. Per the germline V gene, CDR1 is MNHEY and CDR2 is SVGEGT. V was clipped by 0 bases and J by 6 bases; unmatched bases: 8. The CDR3 totals 18 residues. In DNA form, the CDR3 reads TGTGCCAGCAGTTACTCCCGTGGACTAGCGGGAGAGACCAATGAGCAGTTCTTC. It translates to CASSYSRGLAGETNEQFF.

This chain links TRBV28 with TRBJ1-2; D uncertain. This CDR3 region has 14 residues. Germline V gene lookup returns CDR1 MDHEN and CDR2 SYDVKM. Trimming left V 2 bases short and J 8 bases short, with 15 bases between. This chain's CDR3 is CASSLGPYPMGYTF. CDR3 bases: TGTGCCAGCAGTTTAGGGCCGTATCCGATGGGCTACACCTTC.

The chain uses TRBV5-4 and TRBJ2-1; 11 nucleotides line up with TRBD2. J gave up 4 bases and V 5 bases, and 2 bases lay outside the gene matches. The CDR3 runs 14 residues. Germline-derived CDR1 and CDR2 are SGHNT and YYREEE (reference sequence). Here the CDR3 reads CASSPSGGYNEQFF. As DNA, the CDR3 is TGTGCCAGCAGTCCTAGCGGGGGGTACAATGAGCAGTTCTTC.

This clone appeared a single time. The J gene is TRBJ2-1, the V gene TRBV3-1 (or the pseudogene TRBV3-2); 13 bases align to TRBD2. The CDR3 extends over 16 amino acids. V shed 1 base and J 7 bases; nucleotides not matched to a gene: 4. Germline V gene lookup returns CDR1 LGHDT and CDR2 YNNKEL (reference sequence). The CDR3 loop reads CASSQGLAGGANEQFF. Written as DNA, the CDR3 is TGTGCCAGCAGCCAAGGACTAGCGGGGGGAGCAAATGAGCAGTTCTTC.

The chain has TRBV5-6 and TRBJ1-2; no definite D call. There are 12 residues in the CDR3. Germline CDR1 and CDR2: SGHDT and YYEEEE. The V end lost 4 bases, the J end lost 7 bases, and 11 bases lay between the germline ends. The CDR3 is CASSLRLSGYTF. CDR3 nucleotide sequence: TGTGCCAGCAGCCTGCGCCTGAGTGGCTACACCTTC.

The DNA of the CDR3 is TGTGCCAGCTCACCAACTCAGGGTATAGCCAACGTCCTGACTTTC. Translated, it gives CASSPTQGIANVLTF. The gene calls are TRBV18 and TRBJ2-6, with a possible D match to TRBD1 (5 bases). V was cut by 2 bases and J by 7 bases, with 12 bases left in between. Germline CDR1 and CDR2: KGHSH and LQKENI. CDR3 length: 15 amino acids.

This clone was detected a few times. The J gene is TRBJ1-1, the V gene TRBV7-9, with D hard to call. The CDR3 consists of 12 residues. V lost 5 bases and J lost 9, with 13 bases in between. Germline V CDR1 and CDR2: SEHNR, FQNEAQ (reference sequence). The CDR3 sequence: CASSPLRGQAFF. The CDR3 DNA sequence: TGTGCCAGCAGCCCCCTGCGAGGGCAAGCTTTCTTT. Complete variable domain (other parts from reference TRBV7-9 and TRBJ1-1): DTGVSQNPRHKITKRGQNVTFRCDPISEHNRLYWYRQTLGQGPEFLTYFQNEAQLEKSRLLSDRFSAERPKGSFSTLEIQRTEQGDSAMYLCASSPLRGQAFFGQGTRLTVV.

This clone was picked up one time. The chain combines TRBV5-4 with TRBJ1-2; D unclear. Trimming removed 2 bases at V and 5 bases at J, with 16 bases between. Germline assignment: CDR1 SGHNT and CDR2 YYREEE (reference sequence). This CDR3 spans 15 amino acids. Written as DNA, the CDR3 is TGTGCCAGCAGCTTAGACAAAACCGTTTGGTATGGCTACACCTTC. Protein: CASSLDKTVWYGYTF.

J is TRBJ1-5 and V is TRBV7-6; perhaps TRBD1 as D (6 bases). Germline V gene data show CDR1 as SGHVS and CDR2 as FNYEAQ. The CDR3 is 15 residues long. Trimming removed 1 base from V and 6 bases from J, with 13 bases in between. CDR3 residues: CASSLGGGASQPQHF. Here the CDR3 DNA reads TGTGCCAGCAGCTTAGGTGGGGGGGCCAGTCAGCCCCAGCATTTT. Using reference TRBV7-6 and TRBJ1-5 for the parts outside the CDR3, the full variable domain is GAGVSQSPRYKVTKRGQDVALRCDPISGHVSLYWYRQALGQGPEFLTYFNYEAQQDKSGLPNDRFSAERPEGSISTLTIQRTEQRDSAMYRCASSLGGGASQPQHFGDGTRLSIL.

For the CDR3, the DNA is TGCAGTGCTAGAGGGGAGGGTGGCTACACCTTC. Translated: CSARGEGGYTF. The chain employs TRBV20-1 and TRBJ1-2, with D hard to call. The CDR3 has 11 residues. Trimming cost V 1 base and J 7 bases, with 7 bases left between them. The germline CDR1 and CDR2 sequences are DFQATT and SNEGSKA (reference sequence).

V usage is TRBV19 and J usage is TRBJ1-2; 12 bases agree with TRBD1. Trimming removed 6 bases from V and 2 bases from J; junction bases left unmatched: 10. Germline CDR1 is LNHDA and CDR2 is SQIVND (reference sequence). The CDR3 has 17 residues. This chain's CDR3 is CASSDRAGTGGNYGYTF. The CDR3 region has the DNA TGTGCCAGTAGCGATAGAGCCGGGACAGGGGGCAACTATGGCTACACCTTC.

V usage is TRBV5-5 and J usage is TRBJ2-7, with TRBD1 as a possible D gene (5 bases). Between the trimmed V and J ends, which lost 2 bases and 3 bases, there was a span of 12 bases. Looked up from germline, CDR1 is SGHKS and CDR2 is YYEKEE (reference sequence). CDR3 length equals 14 residues. The chain's CDR3 is CASSFGQGDYEQYV. CDR3 DNA sequence: TGTGCCAGCAGCTTCGGCCAGGGTGACTACGAGCAGTACGTC.